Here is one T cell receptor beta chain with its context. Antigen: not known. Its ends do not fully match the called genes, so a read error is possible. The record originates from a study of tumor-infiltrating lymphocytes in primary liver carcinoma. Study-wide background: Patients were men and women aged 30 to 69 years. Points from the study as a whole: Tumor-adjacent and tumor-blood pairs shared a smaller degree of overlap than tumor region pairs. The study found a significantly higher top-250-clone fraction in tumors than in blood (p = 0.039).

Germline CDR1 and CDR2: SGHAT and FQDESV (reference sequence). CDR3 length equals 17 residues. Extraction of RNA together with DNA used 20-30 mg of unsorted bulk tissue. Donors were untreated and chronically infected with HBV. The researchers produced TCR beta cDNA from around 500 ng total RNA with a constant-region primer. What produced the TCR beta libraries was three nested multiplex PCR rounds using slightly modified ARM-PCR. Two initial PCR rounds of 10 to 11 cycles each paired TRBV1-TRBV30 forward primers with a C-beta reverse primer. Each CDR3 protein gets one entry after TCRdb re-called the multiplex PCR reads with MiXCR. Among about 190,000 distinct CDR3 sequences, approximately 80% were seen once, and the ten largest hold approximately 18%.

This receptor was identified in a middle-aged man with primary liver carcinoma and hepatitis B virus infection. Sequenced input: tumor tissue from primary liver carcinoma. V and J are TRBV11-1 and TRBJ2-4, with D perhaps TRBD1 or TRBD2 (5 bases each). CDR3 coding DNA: TGTGCCAGCAGCTATCCCGGGACCAGCGGTACCAAAAACAATCAGTACTTC. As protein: CASSYPGTSGTKNNQYF.